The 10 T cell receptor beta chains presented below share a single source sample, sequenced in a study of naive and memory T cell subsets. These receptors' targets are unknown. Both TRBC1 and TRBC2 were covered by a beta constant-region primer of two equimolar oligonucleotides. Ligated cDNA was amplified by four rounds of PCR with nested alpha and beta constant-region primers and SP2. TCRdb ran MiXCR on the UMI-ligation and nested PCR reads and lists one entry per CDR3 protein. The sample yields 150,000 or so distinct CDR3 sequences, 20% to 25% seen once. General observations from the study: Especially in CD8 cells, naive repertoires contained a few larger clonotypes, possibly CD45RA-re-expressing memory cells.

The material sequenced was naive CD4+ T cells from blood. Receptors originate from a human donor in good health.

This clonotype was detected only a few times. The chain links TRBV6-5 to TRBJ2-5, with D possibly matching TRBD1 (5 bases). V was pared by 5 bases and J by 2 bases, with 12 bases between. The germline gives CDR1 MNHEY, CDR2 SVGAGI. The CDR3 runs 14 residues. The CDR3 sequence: CASSPVGVQETQYF. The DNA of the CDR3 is TGTGCCAGCAGTCCTGTAGGGGTACAAGAGACCCAGTACTTC.

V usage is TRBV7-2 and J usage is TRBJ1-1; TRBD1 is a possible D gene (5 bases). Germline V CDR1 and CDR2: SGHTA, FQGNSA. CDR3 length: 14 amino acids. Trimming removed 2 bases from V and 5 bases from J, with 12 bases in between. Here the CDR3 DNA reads TGTGCCAGCAGCTTATGGGGGATCAGGACTGAAGCTTTCTTT. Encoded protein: CASSLWGIRTEAFF.

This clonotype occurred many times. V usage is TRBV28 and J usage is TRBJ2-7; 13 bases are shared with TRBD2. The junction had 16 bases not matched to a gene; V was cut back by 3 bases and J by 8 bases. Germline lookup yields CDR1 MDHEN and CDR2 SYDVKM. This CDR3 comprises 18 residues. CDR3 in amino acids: CASSFTRTSGSYPMKQYF. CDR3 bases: TGTGCCAGCAGTTTTACCCGGACTAGCGGGAGCTATCCTATGAAGCAGTACTTC. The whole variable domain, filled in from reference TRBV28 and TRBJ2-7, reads DVKVTQSSRYLVKRTGEKVFLECVQDMDHENMFWYRQDPGLGLRLIYFSYDVKMKEKGDIPEGYSVSREKKERFSLILESASTNQTSMYLCASSFTRTSGSYPMKQYFGPGTRLTVT.

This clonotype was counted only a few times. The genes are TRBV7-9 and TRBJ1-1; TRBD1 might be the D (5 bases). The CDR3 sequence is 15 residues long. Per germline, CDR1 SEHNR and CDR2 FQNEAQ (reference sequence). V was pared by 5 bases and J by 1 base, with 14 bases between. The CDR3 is CASSAPRGPNTEAFF. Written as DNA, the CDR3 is TGTGCCAGCAGCGCCCCGCGGGGACCGAACACTGAAGCTTTCTTT. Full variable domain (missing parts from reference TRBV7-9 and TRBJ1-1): DTGVSQNPRHKITKRGQNVTFRCDPISEHNRLYWYRQTLGQGPEFLTYFQNEAQLEKSRLLSDRFSAERPKGSFSTLEIQRTEQGDSAMYLCASSAPRGPNTEAFFGQGTRLTVV.

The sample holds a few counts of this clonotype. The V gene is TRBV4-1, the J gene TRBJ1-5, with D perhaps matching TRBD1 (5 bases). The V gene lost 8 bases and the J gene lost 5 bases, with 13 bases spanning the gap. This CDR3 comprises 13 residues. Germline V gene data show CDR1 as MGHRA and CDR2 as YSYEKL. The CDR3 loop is CASSTGGHQPQHF. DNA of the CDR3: TGCGCCAGCTCTACGGGGGGTCATCAGCCCCAGCATTTT.

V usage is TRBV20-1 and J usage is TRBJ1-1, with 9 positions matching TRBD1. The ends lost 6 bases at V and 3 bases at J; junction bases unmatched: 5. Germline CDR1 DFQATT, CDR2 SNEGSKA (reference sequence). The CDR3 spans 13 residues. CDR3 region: CSAVQGADTEAFF. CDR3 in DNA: TGCAGTGCCGTACAGGGGGCGGACACTGAAGCTTTCTTT.

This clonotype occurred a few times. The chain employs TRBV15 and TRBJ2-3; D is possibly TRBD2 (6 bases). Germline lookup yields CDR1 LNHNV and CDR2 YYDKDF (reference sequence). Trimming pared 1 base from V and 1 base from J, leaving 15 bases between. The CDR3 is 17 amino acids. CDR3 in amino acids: CATSRGKAGLGTDTQYF. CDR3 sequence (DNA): TGTGCCACCAGCAGAGGCAAAGCGGGTTTGGGCACAGATACGCAGTATTTT.

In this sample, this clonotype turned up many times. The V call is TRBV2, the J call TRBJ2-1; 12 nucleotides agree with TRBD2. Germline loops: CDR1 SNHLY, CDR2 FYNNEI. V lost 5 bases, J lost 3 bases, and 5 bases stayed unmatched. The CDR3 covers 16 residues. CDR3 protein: CASSNGLAGIYNEQFF. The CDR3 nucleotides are TGTGCCAGCAGTAACGGACTAGCGGGAATCTACAATGAGCAGTTCTTC.

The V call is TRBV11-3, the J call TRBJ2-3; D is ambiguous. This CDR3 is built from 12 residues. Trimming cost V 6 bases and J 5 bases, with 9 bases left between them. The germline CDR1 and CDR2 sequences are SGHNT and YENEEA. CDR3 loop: CASSQSQDTQYF. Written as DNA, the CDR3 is TGTGCCAGCAGTCAATCCCAAGATACGCAGTATTTT.

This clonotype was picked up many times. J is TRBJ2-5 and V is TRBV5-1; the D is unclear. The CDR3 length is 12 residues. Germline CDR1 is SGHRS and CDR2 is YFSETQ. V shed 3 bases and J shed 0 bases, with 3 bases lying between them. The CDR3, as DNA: TGCGCCAGCAGCTCGTACCAAGAGACCCAGTACTTC. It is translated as CASSSYQETQYF.